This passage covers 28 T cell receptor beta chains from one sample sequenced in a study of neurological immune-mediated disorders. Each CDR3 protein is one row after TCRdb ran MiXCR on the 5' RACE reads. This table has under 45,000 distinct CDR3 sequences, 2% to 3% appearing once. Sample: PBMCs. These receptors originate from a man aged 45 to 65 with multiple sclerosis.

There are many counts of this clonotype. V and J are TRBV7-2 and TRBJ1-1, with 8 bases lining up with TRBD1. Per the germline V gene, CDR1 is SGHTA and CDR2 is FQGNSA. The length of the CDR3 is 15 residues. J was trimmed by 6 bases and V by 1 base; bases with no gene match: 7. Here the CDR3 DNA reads TGTGCCAGCAGCTTAGGACAGGGGCGGTTGTCTGAAGCTTTCTTT. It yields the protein CASSLGQGRLSEAFF. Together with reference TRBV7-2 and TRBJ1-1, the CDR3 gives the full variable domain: GAGVSQSPSNKVTEKGKDVELRCDPISGHTALYWYRQSLGQGLEFLIYFQGNSAPDKSGLPSDRFSAERTGGSVSTLTIQRTQQEDSAVYLCASSLGQGRLSEAFFGQGTRLTVV.

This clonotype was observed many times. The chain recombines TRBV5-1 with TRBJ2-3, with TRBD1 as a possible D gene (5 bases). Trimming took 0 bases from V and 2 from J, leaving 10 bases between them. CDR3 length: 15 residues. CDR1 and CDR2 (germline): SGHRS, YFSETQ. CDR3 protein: CASSLEDSYTDTQYF. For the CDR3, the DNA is TGCGCCAGCAGCTTGGAAGACAGCTACACAGATACGCAGTATTTT.

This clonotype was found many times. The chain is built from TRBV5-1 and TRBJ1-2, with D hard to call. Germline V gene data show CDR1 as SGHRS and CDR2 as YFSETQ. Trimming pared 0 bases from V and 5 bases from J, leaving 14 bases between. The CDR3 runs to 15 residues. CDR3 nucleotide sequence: TGCGCCAGCAGCTTGGGTCCGGACCATAGTTATGGCTACACCTTC. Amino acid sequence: CASSLGPDHSYGYTF.

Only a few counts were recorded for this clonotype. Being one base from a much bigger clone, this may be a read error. Written as DNA, the CDR3 is TGTGCCAGCTCGTCCGAAAGAAACTATGGCTACACCTTC. This translates into CASSSERNYGYTF. The V gene is TRBV18, the J gene TRBJ1-2; D ambiguous. The germline V gene encodes CDR1 KGHSH and CDR2 LQKENI. The CDR3 covers 13 residues. Trimming left V 6 bases short and J 2 bases short, with 10 bases between.

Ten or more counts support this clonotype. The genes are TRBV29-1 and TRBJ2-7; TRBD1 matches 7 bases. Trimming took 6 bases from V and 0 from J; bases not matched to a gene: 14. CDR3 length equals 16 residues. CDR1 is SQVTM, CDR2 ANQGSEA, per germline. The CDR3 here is CSVPGVLAGGSYEQYF. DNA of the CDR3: TGCAGCGTCCCAGGTGTTTTGGCAGGGGGCTCCTACGAGCAGTACTTC.

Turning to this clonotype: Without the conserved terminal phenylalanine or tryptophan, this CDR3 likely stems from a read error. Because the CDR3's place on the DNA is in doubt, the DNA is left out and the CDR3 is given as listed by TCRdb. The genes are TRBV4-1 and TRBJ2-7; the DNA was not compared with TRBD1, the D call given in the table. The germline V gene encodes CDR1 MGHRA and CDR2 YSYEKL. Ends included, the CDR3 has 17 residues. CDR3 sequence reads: CASSQRAGTGRSYEQYN.

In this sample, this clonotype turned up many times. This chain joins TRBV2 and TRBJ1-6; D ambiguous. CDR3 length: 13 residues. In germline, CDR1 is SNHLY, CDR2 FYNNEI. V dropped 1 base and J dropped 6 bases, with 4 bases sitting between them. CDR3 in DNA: TGTGCCAGCAGTGAAGTCCCTAATTCACCCCTCCACTTT. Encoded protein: CASSEVPNSPLHF.

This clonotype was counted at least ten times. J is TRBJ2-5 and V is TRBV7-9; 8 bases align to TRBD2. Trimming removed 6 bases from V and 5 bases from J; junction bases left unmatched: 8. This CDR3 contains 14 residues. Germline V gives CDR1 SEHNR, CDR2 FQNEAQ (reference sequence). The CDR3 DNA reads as TGTGCCAGCAGGCAGGCGGGGGGCCGGGAGACCCAGTACTTC. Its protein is CASRQAGGRETQYF.

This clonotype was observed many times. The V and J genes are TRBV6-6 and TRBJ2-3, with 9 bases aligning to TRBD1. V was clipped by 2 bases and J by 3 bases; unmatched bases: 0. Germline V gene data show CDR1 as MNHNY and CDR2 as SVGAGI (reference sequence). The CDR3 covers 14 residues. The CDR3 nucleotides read TGTGCCAGCAGTTACGACAGGGGGACAGATACGCAGTATTTT. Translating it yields CASSYDRGTDTQYF.

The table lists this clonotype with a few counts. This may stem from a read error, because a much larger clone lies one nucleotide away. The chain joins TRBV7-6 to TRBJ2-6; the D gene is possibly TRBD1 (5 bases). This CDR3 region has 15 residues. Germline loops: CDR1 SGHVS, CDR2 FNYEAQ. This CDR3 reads CASSFPGPGAKVLTF. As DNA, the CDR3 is TGTGCCAGCAGCTTCCCAGGGCCTGGGGCCAAAGTCCTGACTTTC.

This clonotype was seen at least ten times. CDR3 sequence: CSARDIGGENTGELFF. The CDR3 DNA reads TGCAGTGCTAGAGATATTGGGGGGGAGAACACCGGGGAGCTGTTTTTT. The V call is TRBV20-1, the J call TRBJ2-2; 7 positions agree with TRBD2. CDR1 and CDR2 from the germline V gene are DFQATT and SNEGSKA (reference sequence). Trimming at V came to 0 bases and at J to 1 base, leaving 5 bases not matched to a gene. This CDR3 comprises 16 residues.

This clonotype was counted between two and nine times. CDR3: CASSPRESDTQYF. The CDR3 coding sequence is TGTGCCAGCTCACCCCGAGAGTCGGATACGCAGTATTTT. The rearrangement links TRBV18 to TRBJ2-3; D remains unclear. V was shortened by 3 bases and J by 6 bases, with 10 bases between the two germline ends. CDR1 and CDR2 from the germline V gene are KGHSH and LQKENI. The CDR3 has 13 residues.

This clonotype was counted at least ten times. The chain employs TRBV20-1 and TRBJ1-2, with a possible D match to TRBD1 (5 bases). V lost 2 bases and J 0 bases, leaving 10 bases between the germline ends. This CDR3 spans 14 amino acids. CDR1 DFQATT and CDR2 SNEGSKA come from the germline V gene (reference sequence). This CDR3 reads CSARLPGSNYGYTF. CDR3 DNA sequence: TGCAGTGCTAGACTCCCAGGGTCTAACTATGGCTACACCTTC.

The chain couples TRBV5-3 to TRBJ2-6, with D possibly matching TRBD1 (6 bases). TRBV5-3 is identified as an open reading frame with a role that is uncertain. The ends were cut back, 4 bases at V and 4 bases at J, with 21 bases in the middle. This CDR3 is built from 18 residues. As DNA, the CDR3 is TGTGCCAGAAGCCGCCTTCCGGACAGCCATCGGGGGGCCAACGTCCTGACTTTC. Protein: CARSRLPDSHRGANVLTF.

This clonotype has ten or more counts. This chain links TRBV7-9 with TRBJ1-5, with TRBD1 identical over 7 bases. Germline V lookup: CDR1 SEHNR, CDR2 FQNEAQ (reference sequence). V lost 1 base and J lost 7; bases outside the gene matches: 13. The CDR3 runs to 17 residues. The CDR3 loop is CASSLVMALGGEQPQHF. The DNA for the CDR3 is TGTGCCAGCAGCTTAGTCATGGCTTTAGGGGGCGAACAGCCCCAGCATTTT. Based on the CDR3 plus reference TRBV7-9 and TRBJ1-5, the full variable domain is DTGVSQNPRHKITKRGQNVTFRCDPISEHNRLYWYRQTLGQGPEFLTYFQNEAQLEKSRLLSDRFSAERPKGSFSTLEIQRTEQGDSAMYLCASSLVMALGGEQPQHFGDGTRLSIL.

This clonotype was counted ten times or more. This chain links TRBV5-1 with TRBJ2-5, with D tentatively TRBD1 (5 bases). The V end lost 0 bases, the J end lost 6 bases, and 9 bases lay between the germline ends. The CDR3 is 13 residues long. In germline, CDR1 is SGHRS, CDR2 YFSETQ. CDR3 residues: CASSLGQTKTQYF. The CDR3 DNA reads TGCGCCAGCAGCTTGGGACAGACAAAGACCCAGTACTTC.

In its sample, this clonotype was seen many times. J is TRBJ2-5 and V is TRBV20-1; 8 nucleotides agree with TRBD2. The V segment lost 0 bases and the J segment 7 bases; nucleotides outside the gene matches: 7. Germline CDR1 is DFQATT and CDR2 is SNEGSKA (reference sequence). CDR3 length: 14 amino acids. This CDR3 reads CSARDLAGRGTQYF. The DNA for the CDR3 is TGCAGTGCTAGAGATTTAGCGGGGAGGGGGACCCAGTACTTC.

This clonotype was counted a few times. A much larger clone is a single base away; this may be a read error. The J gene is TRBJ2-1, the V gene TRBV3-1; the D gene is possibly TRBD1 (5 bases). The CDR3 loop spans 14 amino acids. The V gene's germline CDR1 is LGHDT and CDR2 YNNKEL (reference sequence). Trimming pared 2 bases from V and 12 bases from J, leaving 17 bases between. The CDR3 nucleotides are TGTGCCAGCAGCCAAAGGACAAAGGGATATGGGCAGTTCTTC. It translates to CASSQRTKGYGQFF.

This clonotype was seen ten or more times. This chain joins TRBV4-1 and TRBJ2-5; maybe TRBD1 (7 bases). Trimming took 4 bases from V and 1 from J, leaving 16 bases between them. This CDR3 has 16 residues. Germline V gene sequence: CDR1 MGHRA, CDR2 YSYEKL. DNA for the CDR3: TGCGCCAGCAGCCTAGGGCGCGGGACAGTCCAAGAGACCCAGTACTTC. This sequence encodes CASSLGRGTVQETQYF.

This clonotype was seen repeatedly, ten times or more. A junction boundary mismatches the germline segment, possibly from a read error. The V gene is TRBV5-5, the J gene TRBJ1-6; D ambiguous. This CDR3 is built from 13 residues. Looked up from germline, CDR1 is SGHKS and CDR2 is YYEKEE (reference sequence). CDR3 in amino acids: CASSLAGNSPLNF. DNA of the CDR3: TGTGCCAGCAGCTTGGCCGGGAATTCACCCCTCAACTTT. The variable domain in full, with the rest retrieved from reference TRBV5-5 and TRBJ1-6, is DAGVTQSPTHLIKTRGQQVTLRCSPISGHKSVSWYQQVLGQGPQFIFQYYEKEERGRGNFPDRFSARQFPNYSSELNVNALLLGDSALYLCASSLAGNSPLNFGNGTRLTVT.

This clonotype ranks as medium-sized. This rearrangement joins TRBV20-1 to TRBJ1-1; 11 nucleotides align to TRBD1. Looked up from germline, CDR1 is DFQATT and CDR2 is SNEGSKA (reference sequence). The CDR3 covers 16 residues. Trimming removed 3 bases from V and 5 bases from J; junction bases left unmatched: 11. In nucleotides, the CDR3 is TGCAGTGCTAGGGACACGGACAGGGGGCGATTAACTGAAGCTTTCTTT. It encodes CSARDTDRGRLTEAFF.

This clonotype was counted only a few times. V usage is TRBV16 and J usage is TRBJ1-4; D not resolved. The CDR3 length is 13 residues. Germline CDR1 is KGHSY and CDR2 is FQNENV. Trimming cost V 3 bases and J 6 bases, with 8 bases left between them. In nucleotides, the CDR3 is TGTGCCAGCAGCCAGGCCGTAGATGAAAAACTGTTTTTT. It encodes CASSQAVDEKLFF.

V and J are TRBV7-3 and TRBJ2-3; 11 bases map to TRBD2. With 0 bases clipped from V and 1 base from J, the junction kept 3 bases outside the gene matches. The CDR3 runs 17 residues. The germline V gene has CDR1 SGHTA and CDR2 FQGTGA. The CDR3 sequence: CASSLTKTSGGTDTQYF. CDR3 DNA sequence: TGTGCCAGCAGCTTAACGAAGACTAGCGGGGGCACAGATACGCAGTATTTT.

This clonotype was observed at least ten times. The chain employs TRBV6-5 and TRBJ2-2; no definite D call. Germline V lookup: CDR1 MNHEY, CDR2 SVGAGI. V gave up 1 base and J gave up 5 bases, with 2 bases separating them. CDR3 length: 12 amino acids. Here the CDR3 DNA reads TGTGCCAGCAGTTACTTAACCGGGGAGCTGTTTTTT. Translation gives CASSYLTGELFF.

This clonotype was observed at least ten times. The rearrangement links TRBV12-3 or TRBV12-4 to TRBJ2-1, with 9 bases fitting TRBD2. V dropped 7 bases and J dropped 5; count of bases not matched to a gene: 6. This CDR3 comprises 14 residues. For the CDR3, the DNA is TGTGCCAGCACGGGGACTAGCCTAAACAATGAGCAGTTCTTC. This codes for CASTGTSLNNEQFF.

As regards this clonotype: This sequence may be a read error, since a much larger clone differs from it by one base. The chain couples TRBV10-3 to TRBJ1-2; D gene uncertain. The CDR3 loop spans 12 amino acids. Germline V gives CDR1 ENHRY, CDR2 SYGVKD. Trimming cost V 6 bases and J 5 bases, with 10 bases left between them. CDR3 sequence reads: CAISELIYGYTF. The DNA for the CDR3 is TGTGCCATCAGCGAACTAATATATGGCTACACCTTC.

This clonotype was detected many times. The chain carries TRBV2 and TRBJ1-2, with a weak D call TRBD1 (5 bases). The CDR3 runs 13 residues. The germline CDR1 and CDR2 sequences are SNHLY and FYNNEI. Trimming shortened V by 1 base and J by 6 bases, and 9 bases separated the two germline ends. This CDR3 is CASSEGAGNGYTF. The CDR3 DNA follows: TGTGCCAGCAGTGAAGGGGCAGGGAATGGCTACACCTTC.

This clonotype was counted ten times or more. CDR3 sequence (DNA): TGCGCCAGCAGCTTGTGGGACGGCACCTACGAGCAGTACTTC. The encoded protein is CASSLWDGTYEQYF. The J gene is TRBJ2-7, the V gene TRBV5-1, with D possibly being TRBD1 or TRBD2 (5 bases each). The CDR3 totals 14 residues. V was clipped by 1 base and J by 2 bases, with 10 bases between them. CDR1 is SGHRS, CDR2 YFSETQ, per germline.